Listed here is a single TCR beta chain. This entry comes from a study of control samples from healthy donors and cancer patients. Here immunoSEQ multiplex PCR was the method, and the copy in TCRdb shows in-frame clones only, minus some. Of 150,000 to 200,000 clones listed, nearly 90% are singletons. This CDR3 is 15 amino acids long. Trimming removed 2 bases from V and 7 bases from J; junction bases left unmatched: 8. Germline V gene sequence: CDR1 MDHEN, CDR2 SYDVKM. This clonotype was obtained from a woman aged 45-65 years in good health. The chain employs TRBV28 and TRBJ1-3; 7 bases fit TRBD1. The sequenced sample was blood. The CDR3 DNA sequence: TGTGCCAGCAGTTTAACGACAGGGCTTGGGAACACCATATATTTT. It is translated as CASSLTTGLGNTIYF.